These 9 T cell receptor beta chains share one sample of origin, sequenced in a study of CD8+ T cells in alopecia areata. RNA extraction was followed by reverse transcription into cDNA, which acted as the sequencing template. The method was immunoSEQ multiplex PCR; TCRdb's version includes in-frame clones alone and lacks a portion of them. The sample consists of about 74,000 clones, over 25% of them appearing once. As to treatment: oral pan-JAK inhibitor, 5-10 mg twice daily. The sequenced sample was CD8+ T cells sorted from blood, obtained at week 4, from a patient treated with tofacitinib. The source of these receptors is a human donor with alopecia areata.

This clone was detected a few times. The rearrangement joins TRBV27 to TRBJ2-7; 14 nucleotides align to TRBD2. V shed 8 bases and J 4 bases; nucleotides not matched to a gene: 10. Germline CDR1 and CDR2: MNHEY and SMNVEV (reference sequence). There are 16 residues in the CDR3. The DNA of the CDR3 is TGTGCCAGCCATCCGGGACTAGCGGGAGTCGTATACGAGCAGTACTTC. It specifies CASHPGLAGVVYEQYF.

In its sample, this clone was seen a few times. V is TRBV7-9 and J is TRBJ2-3, with 8 bases aligning to TRBD1. Per germline, CDR1 SEHNR and CDR2 FQNEAQ (reference sequence). The CDR3 loop spans 18 amino acids. With 4 bases clipped from V and 0 bases from J, the junction kept 12 bases outside the gene matches. CDR3 in amino acids: CASSSADRGKSSTDTQYF. The CDR3 DNA sequence: TGTGCCAGCAGCTCAGCTGACAGGGGTAAATCTAGCACAGATACGCAGTATTTT.

This clone was observed a handful of times. The CDR3 region has the DNA TGCAGCGTTGAGGCAGGGGCCACCTACGAGCAGTACTTC. Encoded protein: CSVEAGATYEQYF. The chain couples TRBV29-1 to TRBJ2-7; D possibly corresponds to TRBD1 (6 bases). The CDR3 runs to 13 residues. CDR1 SQVTM and CDR2 ANQGSEA come from the germline V gene. The V and J ends lost 3 bases and 2 bases respectively, with 11 bases between them.

This clone has more than one count but fewer than ten. This chain links TRBV30 with TRBJ1-2; 10 bases map to TRBD1. CDR1 GTSNPN and CDR2 SVGIG come from the germline V gene (reference sequence). The CDR3 runs to 16 residues. V shed 6 bases, J shed 0 bases, and the junction held 10 bases outside the gene matches. Here the CDR3 DNA reads TGTGCCTGTCTCAACCGTGGGACAGGGGCTAACTATGGCTACACCTTC. Amino acids: CACLNRGTGANYGYTF.

This chain joins TRBV25-1 and TRBJ1-1; D may be TRBD1 (5 bases). The CDR3 is 13 residues long. V was trimmed by 4 bases and J by 1 base, leaving 7 bases between them. From germline, CDR1 is MGHDK and CDR2 SYGVNS. The CDR3 DNA follows: TGTGCCAGCAGTGCCAGGGAGAACACTGAAGCTTTCTTT. This translates into CASSARENTEAFF.

CDR3 amino acids: CSVVTQKGYTF. In DNA form, the CDR3 reads TGCAGCGTTGTGACCCAGAAAGGCTACACCTTC. The chain carries TRBV29-1 and TRBJ1-2, with no clear D. Per the germline V gene, CDR1 is SQVTM and CDR2 is ANQGSEA. The V and J ends lost 4 bases and 8 bases respectively, with 11 bases between them. The CDR3 has 11 amino acids.

This clone was seen more than once but under ten times. This chain uses TRBV7-9 with TRBJ1-1; tentatively, D is TRBD1 (5 bases). Germline V gene sequence: CDR1 SEHNR, CDR2 FQNEAQ (reference sequence). This CDR3 has 15 residues. Trimming cost V 5 bases and J 5 bases, with 18 bases left between them. The CDR3 coding sequence is TGTGCCAGCAGCAATCCGGGACGGGGCCGGACTGAAGCTTTCTTT. It encodes CASSNPGRGRTEAFF.

J is TRBJ1-2 and V is TRBV29-1; TRBD1 matches at 9 bases. Germline CDR1 SQVTM, CDR2 ANQGSEA. This CDR3 region has 13 residues. With 4 bases clipped from V and 7 bases from J, the junction kept 7 bases outside the gene matches. CDR3 region: CSVALQGARGYTF. DNA of the CDR3: TGCAGCGTTGCCTTACAGGGGGCTCGTGGCTACACCTTC.

This clone has only a few counts. The chain uses TRBV29-1 and TRBJ1-1; D unresolved. Trimming removed 0 bases from V and 3 bases from J, with 8 bases in between. Germline CDR1 and CDR2: SQVTM and ANQGSEA. This CDR3 comprises 13 residues. The CDR3 here is CSVEDRRDTEAFF. The CDR3 DNA follows: TGCAGCGTTGAAGATCGTAGGGACACTGAAGCTTTCTTT. Filled out from reference TRBV29-1 and TRBJ1-1, the complete variable domain reads SAVISQKPSRDICQRGTSLTIQCQVDSQVTMMFWYRQQPGQSLTLIATANQGSEATYESGFVIDKFPISRPNLTFSTLTVSNMSPEDSSIYLCSVEDRRDTEAFFGQGTRLTVV.